The rows below give T cell receptor beta chains drawn from one sample of a study of beta chain features in type 1 diabetes. The data were produced by immunoSEQ multiplex PCR, yet TCRdb's version contains in-frame clones alone and is incomplete. Of about 620,000 clones detected, around 15% appear once; the ten largest clones hold 0.093%. The sample was naive CD4+ T cells from blood. These receptors were taken from a man younger than 30 in good health. Both conserved end residues are part of each CDR3.

v_call	j_call	cdr3_aa
TRBV28	TRBJ1-3	CASSITGPDTIYF
TRBV5-1	TRBJ2-5	CASSHSSGFQETQYF
TRBV21-1	TRBJ1-2	CASSIRVRYTF
TRBV7-6	TRBJ2-1	CASSWTSGGSSYNEQFF
TRBV28	TRBJ2-1	CASSLFLRGDDNEQFF
TRBV20-1	TRBJ2-7	CSASVLTEQYF
TRBV28	TRBJ2-7	CASTLYSYEQYF
TRBV7-3	TRBJ2-2	CASSPTKGELFF
TRBV9	TRBJ1-5	CASSPDSYSNQPQHF
TRBV29-1	TRBJ2-5	CSVKPNAGQGQETQYF
TRBV4-2	TRBJ2-5	CASSQGNPGAETQYF
TRBV6-5	TRBJ1-5	CASSYSTGRGQPQHF
TRBV9	TRBJ2-2	CASSGIAPNTGELFF
TRBV7-2	TRBJ2-1	CASKARLSYNEQFF
TRBV25-1	TRBJ1-4	CASSRRGISSEKLFF
TRBV10-3	TRBJ1-3	CAISEARDRDSGNTIYF
TRBV2	TRBJ1-5	CASRARTGENQPQHF
TRBV10-3	TRBJ1-2	CAAVQHDQGYGYTF
TRBV15	TRBJ1-6	CATSRDGGGSYNSPLHF
TRBV7-9	TRBJ2-1	CASSLSSGAINEQFF
TRBV2	TRBJ1-1	CASAPVDKWNTEAFF
TRBV10-3	TRBJ1-4	CAISGTGSNEKLFF
TRBV28	TRBJ1-3	CASSSPLGGNTIYF
TRBV10-3	TRBJ2-7	CANGPGQGASYEQYF
TRBV9	TRBJ2-5	CASSPRTGQETQYF
TRBV9	TRBJ2-3	CASSSRGGTSGAWPQYF
TRBV15	TRBJ1-3	CATSRGTGSSGNTIYF
TRBV9	TRBJ2-1	CASSVGPTGNNEQFF
TRBV7-3	TRBJ1-5	CASSAQGAGQPQHF
TRBV25-1	TRBJ1-1	CASRGSLLVNTEAFF
TRBV6-6	TRBJ1-2	CATRGRDGYTF
TRBV5-1	TRBJ1-2	CASSETGLGGTF
TRBV10-3	TRBJ1-4	CAISERQGNEKLFF
TRBV7-2	TRBJ2-7	CASSLVAGGRPYEQYF
TRBV19	TRBJ2-1	CASSTSGTYNEQFF
TRBV2	TRBJ2-7	CASSRDSGQYF
TRBV7-8	TRBJ2-7	CASSLPGTPHSYEQYF
TRBV7-7	TRBJ2-5	CASSLGGGQAETQYF
TRBV27	TRBJ1-2	CASSIRRDSSYGYTF
TRBV19	TRBJ2-6	CASRLGPNSGANVLTF
TRBV28	TRBJ1-5	CASSLRTGKGNQPQHF
TRBV7-9	TRBJ1-2	CASSFTGGAYGYTF
TRBV5-8	TRBJ1-1	CASSVYRDRRVAFF
TRBV10-3	TRBJ2-1	CAISESINSGPYNEQFF